Below, one T cell receptor (beta chain) is given with its context. Time point in this sample: pretreatment peripheral blood. The source of the sample is a study of PD-L1 blockade in urothelial cancer. As for the study in general: Typically, measured as a median, blood samples had about 140,000 T cells.

Measured with immunoSEQ multiplex PCR; TCRdb has only the in-frame clones, and not every one. The profile shows tens of thousands of clones, about nine tenths of them singletons. Germline CDR1 ENHRY, CDR2 SYGVKD. V was pared by 3 bases and J by 4 bases, with 8 bases of the junction left unmatched. The CDR3 is 15 residues long. Specimen: PBMCs, collected around atezolizumab (anti-PD-L1) treatment. The J gene is TRBJ1-2, the V gene TRBV10-3; 7 nucleotides align to TRBD1. This clonotype originated in a woman aged 55-69 years with urothelial cancer. The CDR3 region has the DNA TGTGCCATCAGTGAAAAGGGGGACAGAGCCTATGGCTACACCTTC. Its protein product is CAISEKGDRAYGYTF.